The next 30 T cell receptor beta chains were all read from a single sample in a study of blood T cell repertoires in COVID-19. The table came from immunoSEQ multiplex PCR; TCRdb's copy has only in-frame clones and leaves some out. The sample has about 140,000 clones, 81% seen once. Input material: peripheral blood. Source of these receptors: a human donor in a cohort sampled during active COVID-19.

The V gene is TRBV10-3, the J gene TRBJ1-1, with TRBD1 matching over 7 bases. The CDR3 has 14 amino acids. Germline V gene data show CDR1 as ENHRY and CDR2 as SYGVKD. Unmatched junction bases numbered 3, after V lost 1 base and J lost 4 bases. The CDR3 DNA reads TGTGCCATCAGTGAGTTACCAGGGGGCACTGAAGCTTTCTTT. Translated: CAISELPGGTEAFF.

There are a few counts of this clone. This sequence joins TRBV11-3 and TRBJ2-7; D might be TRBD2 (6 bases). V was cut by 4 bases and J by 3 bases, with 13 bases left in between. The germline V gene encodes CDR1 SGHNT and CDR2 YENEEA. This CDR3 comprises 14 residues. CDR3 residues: CASSYKGTGYEQYF. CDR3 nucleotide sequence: TGTGCCAGCAGCTACAAAGGGACTGGCTACGAGCAGTACTTC.

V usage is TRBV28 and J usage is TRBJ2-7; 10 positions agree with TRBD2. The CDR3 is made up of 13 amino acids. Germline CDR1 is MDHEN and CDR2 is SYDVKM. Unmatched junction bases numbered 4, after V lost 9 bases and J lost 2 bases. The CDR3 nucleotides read TGTGCCAGTACTAGCGGGAACACCTACGAGCAGTACTTC. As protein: CASTSGNTYEQYF.

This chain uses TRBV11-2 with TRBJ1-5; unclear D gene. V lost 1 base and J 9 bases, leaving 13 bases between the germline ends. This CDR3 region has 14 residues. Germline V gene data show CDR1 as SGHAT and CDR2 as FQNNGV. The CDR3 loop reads CASSLGWGGRPQHF. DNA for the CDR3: TGTGCCAGCAGCTTAGGTTGGGGAGGGAGGCCCCAGCATTTT.

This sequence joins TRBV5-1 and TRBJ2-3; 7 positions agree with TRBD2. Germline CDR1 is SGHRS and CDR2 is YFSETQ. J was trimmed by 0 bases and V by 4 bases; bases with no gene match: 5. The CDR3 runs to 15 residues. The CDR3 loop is CASSDPSGSTDTQYF. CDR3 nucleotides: TGCGCCAGCAGCGATCCTAGCGGTAGCACAGATACGCAGTATTTT.

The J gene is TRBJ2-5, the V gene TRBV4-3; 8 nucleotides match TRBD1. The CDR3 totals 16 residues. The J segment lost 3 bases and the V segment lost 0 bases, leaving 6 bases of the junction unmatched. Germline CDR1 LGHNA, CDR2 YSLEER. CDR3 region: CASSQDLRGQEETQYF. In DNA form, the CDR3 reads TGCGCCAGCAGCCAAGATCTCAGGGGACAGGAAGAGACCCAGTACTTC.

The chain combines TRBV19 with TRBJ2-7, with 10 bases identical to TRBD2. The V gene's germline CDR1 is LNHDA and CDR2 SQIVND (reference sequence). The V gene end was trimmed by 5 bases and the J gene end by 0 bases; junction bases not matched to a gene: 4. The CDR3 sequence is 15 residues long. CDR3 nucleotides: TGTGCCAGTAGTTTGAGCGGGAGGGCCTCCTACGAGCAGTACTTC. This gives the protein CASSLSGRASYEQYF.

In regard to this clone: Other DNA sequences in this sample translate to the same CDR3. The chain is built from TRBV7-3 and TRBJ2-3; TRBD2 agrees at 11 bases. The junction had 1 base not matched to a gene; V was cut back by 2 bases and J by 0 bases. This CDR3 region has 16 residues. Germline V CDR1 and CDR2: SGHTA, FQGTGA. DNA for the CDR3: TGTGCCAGCAGCTTAGGGACTAGCGGTAGCACAGATACGCAGTATTTT. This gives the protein CASSLGTSGSTDTQYF.

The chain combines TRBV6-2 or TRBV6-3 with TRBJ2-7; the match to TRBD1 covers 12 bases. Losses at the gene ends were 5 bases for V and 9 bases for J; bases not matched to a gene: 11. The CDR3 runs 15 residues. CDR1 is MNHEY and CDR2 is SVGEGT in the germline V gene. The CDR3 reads CASSTGTGGHDGQYF. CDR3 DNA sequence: TGTGCCAGCAGTACCGGGACAGGGGGCCACGACGGGCAGTACTTC.

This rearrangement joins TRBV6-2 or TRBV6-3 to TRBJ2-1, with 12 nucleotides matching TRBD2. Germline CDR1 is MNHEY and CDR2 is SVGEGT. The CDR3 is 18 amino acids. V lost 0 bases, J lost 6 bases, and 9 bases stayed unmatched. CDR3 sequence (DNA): TGTGCCAGCAGTTACTCAGGGCTAGCGGGAGGGATCGGCAATGAGCAGTTCTTC. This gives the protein CASSYSGLAGGIGNEQFF.

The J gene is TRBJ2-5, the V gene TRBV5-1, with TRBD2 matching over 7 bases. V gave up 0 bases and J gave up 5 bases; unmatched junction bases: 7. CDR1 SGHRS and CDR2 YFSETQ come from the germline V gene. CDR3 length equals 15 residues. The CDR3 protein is CASSLEWEGSETQYF. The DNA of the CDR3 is TGCGCCAGCAGCTTGGAGTGGGAGGGTTCGGAGACCCAGTACTTC.

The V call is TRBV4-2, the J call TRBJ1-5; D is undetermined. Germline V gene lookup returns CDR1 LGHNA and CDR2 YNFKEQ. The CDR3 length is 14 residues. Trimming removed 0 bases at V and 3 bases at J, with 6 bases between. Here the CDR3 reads CASSQERVNQPQHF. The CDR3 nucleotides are TGTGCCAGCAGCCAAGAGAGGGTCAATCAGCCCCAGCATTTT.

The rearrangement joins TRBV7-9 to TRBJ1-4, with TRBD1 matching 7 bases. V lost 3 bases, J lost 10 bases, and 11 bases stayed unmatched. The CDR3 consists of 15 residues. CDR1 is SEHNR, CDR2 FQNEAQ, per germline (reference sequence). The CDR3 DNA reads TGTGCCAGCAGCTTGGATGAGACAGGGAGAAGAAAACTGTTTTTT. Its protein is CASSLDETGRRKLFF.

The CDR3 bases are TGTGCCAGCAGCTTCGCAACCGGGACAGGGATAGAGACCCAGTACTTC. Translated: CASSFATGTGIETQYF. The chain links TRBV7-7 to TRBJ2-5, with 9 bases identical to TRBD1. V lost 3 bases to trimming and J lost 4 bases; unmatched junction nucleotides: 9. This CDR3 contains 16 residues. Germline CDR1 reads SSHAT; CDR2 reads FNYEAQ (reference sequence).

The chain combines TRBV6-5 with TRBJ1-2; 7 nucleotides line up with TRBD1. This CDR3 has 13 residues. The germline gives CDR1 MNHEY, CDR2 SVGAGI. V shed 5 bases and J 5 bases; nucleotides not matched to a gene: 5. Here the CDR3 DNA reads TGTGCCAGCAGTAGGGACAGTGTATATGGCTACACCTTC. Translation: CASSRDSVYGYTF.

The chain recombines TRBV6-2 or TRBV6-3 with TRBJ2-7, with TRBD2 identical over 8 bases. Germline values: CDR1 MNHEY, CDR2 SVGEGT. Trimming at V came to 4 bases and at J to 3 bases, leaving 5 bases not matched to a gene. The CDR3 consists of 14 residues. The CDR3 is CASSFLSGSYEQYF. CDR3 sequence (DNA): TGTGCCAGCAGTTTCCTCAGCGGGAGCTACGAGCAGTACTTC.

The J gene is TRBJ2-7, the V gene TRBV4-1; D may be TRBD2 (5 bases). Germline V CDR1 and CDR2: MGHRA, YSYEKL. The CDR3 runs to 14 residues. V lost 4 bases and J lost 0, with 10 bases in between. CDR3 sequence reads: CASSRNEGSYEQYF. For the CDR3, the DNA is TGCGCCAGCAGCCGGAACGAGGGCTCCTACGAGCAGTACTTC.

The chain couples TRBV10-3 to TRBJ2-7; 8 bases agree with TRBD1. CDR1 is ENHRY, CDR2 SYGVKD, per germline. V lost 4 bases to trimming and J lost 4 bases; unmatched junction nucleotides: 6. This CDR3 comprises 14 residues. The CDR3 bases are TGTGCCATCAGTGGTATGGACAGGGAATACGAGCAGTACTTC. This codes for CAISGMDREYEQYF.

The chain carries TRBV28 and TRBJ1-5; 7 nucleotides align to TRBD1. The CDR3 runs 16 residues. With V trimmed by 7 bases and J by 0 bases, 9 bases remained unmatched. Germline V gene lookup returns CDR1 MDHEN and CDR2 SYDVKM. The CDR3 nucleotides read TGTGCCAGCATCACCGCGGGACAGACTAGCAATCAGCCCCAGCATTTT. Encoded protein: CASITAGQTSNQPQHF.

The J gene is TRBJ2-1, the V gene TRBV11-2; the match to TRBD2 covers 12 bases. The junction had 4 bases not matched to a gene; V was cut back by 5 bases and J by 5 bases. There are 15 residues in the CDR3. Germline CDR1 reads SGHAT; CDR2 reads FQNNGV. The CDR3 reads CASSIGLAGNNEQFF. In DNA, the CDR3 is TGTGCCAGCAGCATAGGACTAGCGGGAAACAATGAGCAGTTCTTC.

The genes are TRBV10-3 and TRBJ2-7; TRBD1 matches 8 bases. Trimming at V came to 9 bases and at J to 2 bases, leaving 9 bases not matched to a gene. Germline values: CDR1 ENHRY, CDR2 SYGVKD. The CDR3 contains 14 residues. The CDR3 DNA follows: TGTGCCATACTATGGGGACAGGTAACCTACGAGCAGTACTTC. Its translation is CAILWGQVTYEQYF.

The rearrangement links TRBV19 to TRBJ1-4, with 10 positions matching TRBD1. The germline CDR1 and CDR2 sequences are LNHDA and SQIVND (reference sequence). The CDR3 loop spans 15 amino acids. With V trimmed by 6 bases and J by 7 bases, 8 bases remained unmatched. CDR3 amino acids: CASRRGQGISEKLFF. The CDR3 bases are TGTGCCAGTAGGAGGGGACAGGGGATTTCTGAAAAACTGTTTTTT.

CDR3 sequence reads: CASSPPGVNYGYTF. The DNA for the CDR3 is TGTGCCAGCTCACCACCGGGAGTTAACTATGGCTACACCTTC. The chain uses TRBV18 and TRBJ1-2; D ambiguous. The V and J ends lost 0 bases and 1 base respectively, with 6 bases between them. CDR3 length equals 14 residues. Germline loops: CDR1 KGHSH, CDR2 LQKENI.

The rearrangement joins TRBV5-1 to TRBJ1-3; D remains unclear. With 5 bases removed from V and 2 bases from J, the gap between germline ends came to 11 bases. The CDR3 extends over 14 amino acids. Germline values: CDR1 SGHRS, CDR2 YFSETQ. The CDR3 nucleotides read TGCGCCAGCAGACCTCAGTTAACTGGAAACACCATATATTTT. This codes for CASRPQLTGNTIYF.

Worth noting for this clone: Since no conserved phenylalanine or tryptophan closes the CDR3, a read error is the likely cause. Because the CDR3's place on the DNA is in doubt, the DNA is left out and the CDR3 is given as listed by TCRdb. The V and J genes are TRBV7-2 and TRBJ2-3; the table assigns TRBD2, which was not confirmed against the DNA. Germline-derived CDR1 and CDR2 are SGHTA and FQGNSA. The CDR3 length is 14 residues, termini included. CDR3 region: CASSLVGTSGGLGL.

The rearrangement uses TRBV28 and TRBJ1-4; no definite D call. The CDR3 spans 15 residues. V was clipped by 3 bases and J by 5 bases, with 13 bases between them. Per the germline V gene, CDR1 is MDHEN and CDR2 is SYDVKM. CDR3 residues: CASSFSGWENEKLFF. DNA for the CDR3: TGTGCCAGCAGTTTCTCGGGTTGGGAGAATGAAAAACTGTTTTTT.

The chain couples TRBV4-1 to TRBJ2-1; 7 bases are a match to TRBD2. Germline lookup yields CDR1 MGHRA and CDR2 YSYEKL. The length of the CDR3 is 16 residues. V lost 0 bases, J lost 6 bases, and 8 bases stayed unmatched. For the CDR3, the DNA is TGCGCCAGCAGCCAAGACGCGGGAGTTAGATCCAATGAGCAGTTCTTC. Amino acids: CASSQDAGVRSNEQFF.

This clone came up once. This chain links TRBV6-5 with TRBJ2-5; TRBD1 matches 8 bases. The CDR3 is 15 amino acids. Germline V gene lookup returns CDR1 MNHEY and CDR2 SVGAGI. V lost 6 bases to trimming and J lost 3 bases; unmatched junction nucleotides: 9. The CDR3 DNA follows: TGTGCCAGCAGGAACGGACAGGGTTTAAAAGAGACCCAGTACTTC. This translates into CASRNGQGLKETQYF.

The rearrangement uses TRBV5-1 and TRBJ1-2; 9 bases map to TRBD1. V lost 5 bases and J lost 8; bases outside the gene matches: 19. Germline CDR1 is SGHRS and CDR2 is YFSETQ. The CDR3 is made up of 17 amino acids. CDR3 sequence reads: CASSLTPATQGARGYTF. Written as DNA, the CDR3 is TGCGCCAGCAGTCTTACCCCGGCAACACAGGGGGCCCGGGGCTACACCTTC.

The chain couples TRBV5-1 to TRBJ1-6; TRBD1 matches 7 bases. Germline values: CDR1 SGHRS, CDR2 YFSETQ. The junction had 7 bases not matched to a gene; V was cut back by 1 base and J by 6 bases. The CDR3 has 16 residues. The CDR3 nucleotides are TGCGCCAGCAGCTTGACCCCCGGACAGGCTAATTCACCCCTCCACTTT. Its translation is CASSLTPGQANSPLHF.